The clone carrying this TCR beta chain came up a few times. Living in 24 US areas, the participants were between 18 and 89 years of age. Authors' processing steps: Estimated nucleated cell counts came from reference gene primer amplification. The repertoire was sequenced with immunoSEQ multiplex PCR; TCRdb's copy has only in-frame clones and lacks some. V and J calls and clone size follow that table, whereas D and trimming were derived from the DNA. The sample holds over 110,000 clones, approximately 84% seen once. Germline V gene lookup returns CDR1 SQVTM and CDR2 ANQGSEA. After removal of 1 base from V and 7 bases from J, the junction contained 2 bases not matched to a gene. There are 12 residues in the CDR3. This sample was taken from a study of blood T cell repertoires in COVID-19.

Sequencing used PBMCs or T cells enriched from blood (not recorded which). The origin of this receptor is a man aged 40-55 years with acute COVID-19. V and J are TRBV29-1 and TRBJ1-2, with TRBD1 matching 8 bases. The CDR3 region is CSVEGTGLGYTF. In DNA, the CDR3 is TGCAGCGTTGAAGGGACAGGGCTTGGCTACACCTTC.